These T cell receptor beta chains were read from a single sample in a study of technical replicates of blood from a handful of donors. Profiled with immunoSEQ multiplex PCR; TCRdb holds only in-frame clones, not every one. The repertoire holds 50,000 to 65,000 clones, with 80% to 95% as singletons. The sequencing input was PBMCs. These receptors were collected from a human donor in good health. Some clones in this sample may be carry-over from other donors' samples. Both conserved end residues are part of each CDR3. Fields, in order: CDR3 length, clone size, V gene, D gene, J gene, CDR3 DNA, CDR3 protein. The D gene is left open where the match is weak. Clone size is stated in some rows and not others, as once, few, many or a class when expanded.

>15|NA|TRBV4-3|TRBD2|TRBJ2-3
TGCGCCAGCAGCCTTAGCGGGGGGGCGACAGATACGCAGTATTTT
CASSLSGGATDTQYF
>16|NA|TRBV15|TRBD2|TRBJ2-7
TGTGCCACCAGCAGGACTAGCGGGAGGGAATCCTACGAGCAGTACTTC
CATSRTSGRESYEQYF
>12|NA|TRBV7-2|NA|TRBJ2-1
TGTGCCAGCAGCCCCCAGTTGGATGAGCAGTTCTTC
CASSPQLDEQFF
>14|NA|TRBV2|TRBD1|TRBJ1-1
TGTGCCAGTATCGCAGGGGGCCTACCAACTGAAGCTTTCTTT
CASIAGGLPTEAFF
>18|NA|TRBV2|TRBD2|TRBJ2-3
TGTGCCAACCGAATACCGGGACTAGCGGGAGGGCCCATAGATACGCAGTATTTT
CANRIPGLAGGPIDTQYF
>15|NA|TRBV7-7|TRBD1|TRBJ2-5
TGTGCCAGCAGCTTAATGGGGACAGGGAAAGAGACCCAGTACTTC
CASSLMGTGKETQYF
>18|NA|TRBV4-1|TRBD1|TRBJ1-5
TGCGCCAGCAGCCAAAACTGGTGGGGACAGGGCGATGGGGAGCCCCAGCATTTT
CASSQNWWGQGDGEPQHF
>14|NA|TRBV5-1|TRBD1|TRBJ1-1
TGCGCCAGCAGCCCAGGGACAGCGAACACTGAAGCTTTCTTT
CASSPGTANTEAFF
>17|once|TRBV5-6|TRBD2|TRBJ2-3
TGTGCCAGCAGCTCGAGGGTGACTAGCGGGAGATATGATACGCAGTATTTT
CASSSRVTSGRYDTQYF
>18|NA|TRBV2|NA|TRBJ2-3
TGTGCCAGCAGCCACTCCACGACAGGAACGGAGGGCACAGATACGCAGTATTTT
CASSHSTTGTEGTDTQYF
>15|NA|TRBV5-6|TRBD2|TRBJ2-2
TGTGCCAGCAGCCGGCCGGGGGGGCTAACCGGGGAGCTGTTTTTT
CASSRPGGLTGELFF
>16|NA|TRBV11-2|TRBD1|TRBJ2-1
TGTGCCAGCAGCTTAGGGGGGTGGGACAGCAACAATGAGCAGTTCTTC
CASSLGGWDSNNEQFF
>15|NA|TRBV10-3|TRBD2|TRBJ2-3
TGTGCCATCAGTGTTAGTCTAGCGGGCATCGATACGCAGTATTTT
CAISVSLAGIDTQYF
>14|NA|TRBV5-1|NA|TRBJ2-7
TGCGCCAGCAGCTTAACAGGGCTCCTACGAGAGCAGTACTTC
CASSLTGLLREQYF
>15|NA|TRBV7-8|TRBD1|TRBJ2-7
TGTGCCAGCAGCTTACCCACAGGGGGAACCTACGAGCAGTACTTC
CASSLPTGGTYEQYF
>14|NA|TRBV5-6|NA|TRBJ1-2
TGTGCCAGCAGCCGATCCCGGGAGCGCTATGGCTACACCTTC
CASSRSRERYGYTF
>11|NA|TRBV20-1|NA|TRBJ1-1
TGCAGTGCAGCAGGGTTTAATGAAGCTTTCTTT
CSAAGFNEAFF
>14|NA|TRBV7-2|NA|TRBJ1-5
TGTGCCAGCAGTTATCGACAGAGCTATCAGCCCCAGCATTTT
CASSYRQSYQPQHF
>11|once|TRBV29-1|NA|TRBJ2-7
TGCAGCGTTGAGGAGGGGATCGAGCAGTACTTC
CSVEEGIEQYF
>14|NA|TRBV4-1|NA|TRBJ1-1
TGCGCCAGCAGCCGCCTAACAGGGAACACTGAAGCTTTCTTT
CASSRLTGNTEAFF
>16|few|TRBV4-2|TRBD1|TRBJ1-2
TGTGCCAGCAGCCAGGATATACAGGGGCGCCGCTATGGCTACACCTTC
CASSQDIQGRRYGYTF
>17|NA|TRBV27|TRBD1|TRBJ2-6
TGTGCCAGCAGTGCCGGGACAGGGTACTCTGGGGCCAACGTCCTGACTTTC
CASSAGTGYSGANVLTF
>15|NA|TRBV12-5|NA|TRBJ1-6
TGTGCTAGTGGTCAAGAGGGTTCCTATAATTCACCCCTCCACTTT
CASGQEGSYNSPLHF
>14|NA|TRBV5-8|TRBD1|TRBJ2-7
TGTGCCAGCAGTAGGACAGGGGTTACCTACGAGCAGTACTTC
CASSRTGVTYEQYF
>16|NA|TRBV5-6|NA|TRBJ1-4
TGTGCCAGCAGCATTGGGAACGGACTTGGGGGGGAAAAACTGTTTTTT
CASSIGNGLGGEKLFF
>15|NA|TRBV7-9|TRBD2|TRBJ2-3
TGTGCCAGCAGGGGCGGGGGGACCCCGACAGATACGCAGTATTTT
CASRGGGTPTDTQYF
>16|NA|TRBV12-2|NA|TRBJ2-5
TGTGCAAGTCGCTTACTCCTAGCGGGTAACCAAGAGACCCAGTACTTC
CASRLLLAGNQETQYF
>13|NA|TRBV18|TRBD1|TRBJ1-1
TGTGCCAGCTCACCACAGGGGGCGAGGGTAGCTTTCTTT
CASSPQGARVAFF
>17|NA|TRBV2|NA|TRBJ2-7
TGTGCCAGCAGAGACGGGCGTTGGGTATCAGGGTCATACGAGCAGTACTTC
CASRDGRWVSGSYEQYF
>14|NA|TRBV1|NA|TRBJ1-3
TGCACCAGCAGCCCCCCAAACTCTGGAAACACCATATATTTT
CTSSPPNSGNTIYF
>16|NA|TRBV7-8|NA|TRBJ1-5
TGTGCCAGCAGCCTAGAGGTACAGTATAGCAATCAGCCCCAGCATTTT
CASSLEVQYSNQPQHF
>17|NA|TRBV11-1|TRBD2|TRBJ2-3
TGTGCCAGCAGCCTAAGGACTAGCGGGAGGGCCTCAGATACGCAGTATTTT
CASSLRTSGRASDTQYF
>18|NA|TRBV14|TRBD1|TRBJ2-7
TGTGCCAGCAGCCAAGATTCGGGACAGGGGGCTGCACCATACGAGCAGTACTTC
CASSQDSGQGAAPYEQYF
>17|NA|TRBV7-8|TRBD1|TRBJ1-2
TGTGCCAGCAGCTTAAGCGTCGGGACAGGGCCTAACTATGGCTACACCTTC
CASSLSVGTGPNYGYTF
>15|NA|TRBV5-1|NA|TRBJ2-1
TGCGCCAGCAGCTTGGAGGCTAGTGGGTACAATGAGCAGTTCTTC
CASSLEASGYNEQFF
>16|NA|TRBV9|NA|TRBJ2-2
TGTGCCAGCAGCCCCCGCGGGACCTATAACACCGGGGAGCTGTTTTTT
CASSPRGTYNTGELFF
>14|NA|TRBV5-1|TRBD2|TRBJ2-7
TGCGCCAGCAGCTTACTAGCGGTTGACTACGAGCAGTACTTC
CASSLLAVDYEQYF
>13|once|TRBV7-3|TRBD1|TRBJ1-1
TGTGCCAGCAGCTTAGACAGGGCCGGGGAAGCTTTCTTT
CASSLDRAGEAFF
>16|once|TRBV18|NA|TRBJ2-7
TGTGCCAGCTCACCACGAGCTGGGGTCAGGGTTTTCGAGCAGTACTTC
CASSPRAGVRVFEQYF
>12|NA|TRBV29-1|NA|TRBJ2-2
TGCAGCGTTGGGGGAACAGGCGGGGAGCTGTTTTTT
CSVGGTGGELFF
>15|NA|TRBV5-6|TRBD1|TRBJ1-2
TGTGCCAGCAGCCCGATAGGGGGCGCGGTAAATGGCTACACCTTC
CASSPIGGAVNGYTF
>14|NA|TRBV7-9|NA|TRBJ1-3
TGTGCCAGCAGCCCGGACAGCTCTGGAAACACCATATATTTT
CASSPDSSGNTIYF
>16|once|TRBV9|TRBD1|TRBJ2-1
TGTGCCAGCAGCGTAGGGCCGGGACAGACGACTGATGAGCAGTTCTTC
CASSVGPGQTTDEQFF
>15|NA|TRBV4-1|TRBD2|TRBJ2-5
TGCGCCAGCAGCCAATCGGCGACTAGCGTTGAGACCCAGTACTTC
CASSQSATSVETQYF
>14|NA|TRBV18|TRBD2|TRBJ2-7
TGTGCCAGCTCGCTAGCGGGAGGGCCCTACGAGCAGTACTTC
CASSLAGGPYEQYF
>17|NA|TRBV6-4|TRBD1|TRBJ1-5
TGTGCCAGCAGTGGCACGGGACAGGGGGCGATCAGGCAGCCCCAGCATTTT
CASSGTGQGAIRQPQHF
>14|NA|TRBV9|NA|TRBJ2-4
TGTGCCAGCGGGGGGGGGCTAGCCAAAAACATTCAGTACTTC
CASGGGLAKNIQYF
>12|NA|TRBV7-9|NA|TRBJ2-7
TGTGCCAGCAGCTTAGTTCGGGGGGAGCAGTACTTC
CASSLVRGEQYF
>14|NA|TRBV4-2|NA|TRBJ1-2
TGTGCCAGCAGCCAAGGTGAACTTAACTATGGCTACACCTTC
CASSQGELNYGYTF
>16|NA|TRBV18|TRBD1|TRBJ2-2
TGTGCCAGCTCCGGGGGACAGGGGTTTTCCACCGGGGAGCTGTTTTTT
CASSGGQGFSTGELFF
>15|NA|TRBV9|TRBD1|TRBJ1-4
TGTGCCAGCAGCGTAGGGGACAGGGTTAACGAAAAACTGTTTTTT
CASSVGDRVNEKLFF
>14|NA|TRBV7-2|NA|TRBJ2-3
TGTGCCAGCGGGGGGGCTAGGTTCACAGATACGCAGTATTTT
CASGGARFTDTQYF
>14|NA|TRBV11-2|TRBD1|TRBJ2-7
TGTGCCAGCAGCTATACAGGGGTCGCCTACGAGCAGTACTTC
CASSYTGVAYEQYF
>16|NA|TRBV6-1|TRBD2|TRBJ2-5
TGTGCCAGCAGTGAAGCGGGTGCGCGCGGGGGGGAAACCCAGTACTTC
CASSEAGARGGETQYF